The entry below describes one T cell receptor beta chain. The V gene's germline CDR1 is SGHRS and CDR2 YFSETQ. V lost 5 bases to trimming and J lost 3 bases; unmatched junction nucleotides: 10. The CDR3 spans 17 residues. These data belong to a study of T cell changes during pregnancy in multiple sclerosis. The data were produced by immunoSEQ multiplex PCR, yet TCRdb's version contains in-frame clones alone and is incomplete. Among about 100,000 clones listed, 92% were seen once. This TCR derives from a female donor with multiple sclerosis, enrolled in a pregnancy study. This specimen consisted of peripheral blood, obtained after pregnancy. V is TRBV5-1 and J is TRBJ2-1; 11 bases map to TRBD2. DNA for the CDR3: TGCGCCAGCAGAGGAGCGACTAGCGGGGAAAACTACAATGAGCAGTTCTTC. Translating gives CASRGATSGENYNEQFF. The full variable domain, rest sourced from reference TRBV5-1 and TRBJ2-1, is KAGVTQTPRYLIKTRGQQVTLSCSPISGHRSVSWYQQTPGQGLQFLFEYFSETQRNKGNFPGRFSGRQFSNSRSEMNVSTLELGDSALYLCASRGATSGENYNEQFFGPGTRLTVL.